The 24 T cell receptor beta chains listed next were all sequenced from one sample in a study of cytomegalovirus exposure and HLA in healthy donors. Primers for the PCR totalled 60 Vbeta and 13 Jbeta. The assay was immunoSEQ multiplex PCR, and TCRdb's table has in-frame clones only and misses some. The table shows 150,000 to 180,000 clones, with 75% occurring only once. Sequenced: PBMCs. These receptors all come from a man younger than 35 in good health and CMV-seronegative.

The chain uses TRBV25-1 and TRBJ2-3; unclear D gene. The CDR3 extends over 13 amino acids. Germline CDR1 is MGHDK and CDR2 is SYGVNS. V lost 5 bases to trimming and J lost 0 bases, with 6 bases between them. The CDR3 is CASSTSSTDTQYF. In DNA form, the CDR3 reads TGTGCCAGCAGTACGAGTAGCACAGATACGCAGTATTTT.

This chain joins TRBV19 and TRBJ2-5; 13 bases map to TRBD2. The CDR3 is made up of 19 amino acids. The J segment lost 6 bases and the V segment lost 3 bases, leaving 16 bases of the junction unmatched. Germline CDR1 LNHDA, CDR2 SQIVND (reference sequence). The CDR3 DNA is TGTGCCAGTAGTATGACCCTCCTCGGACTAGCGGGAGATGTGCAGACCCAGTACTTC. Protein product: CASSMTLLGLAGDVQTQYF.

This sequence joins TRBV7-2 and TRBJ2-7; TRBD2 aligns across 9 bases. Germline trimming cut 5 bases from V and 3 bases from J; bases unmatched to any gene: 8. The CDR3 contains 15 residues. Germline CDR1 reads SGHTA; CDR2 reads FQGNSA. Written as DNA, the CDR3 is TGTGCCAGCAGCCCCGGGGCTAGCGGGAACTACGAGCAGTACTTC. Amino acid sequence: CASSPGASGNYEQYF.

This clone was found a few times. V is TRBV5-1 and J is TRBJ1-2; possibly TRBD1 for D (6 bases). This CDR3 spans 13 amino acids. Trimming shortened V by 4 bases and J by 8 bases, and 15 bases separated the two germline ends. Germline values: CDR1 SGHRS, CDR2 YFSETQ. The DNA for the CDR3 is TGCGCCAGCAGCCCAGCAGGGGTCACCGGCTACACCTTC. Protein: CASSPAGVTGYTF.

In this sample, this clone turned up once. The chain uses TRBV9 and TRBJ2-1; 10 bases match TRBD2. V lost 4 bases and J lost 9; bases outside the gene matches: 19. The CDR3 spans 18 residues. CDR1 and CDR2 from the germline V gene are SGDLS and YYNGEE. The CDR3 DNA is TGTGCCAGCAGCCTCCTCGGAAGGGAAGCGGGAGGGCCCGCTGAGCAGTTCTTC. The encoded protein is CASSLLGREAGGPAEQFF.

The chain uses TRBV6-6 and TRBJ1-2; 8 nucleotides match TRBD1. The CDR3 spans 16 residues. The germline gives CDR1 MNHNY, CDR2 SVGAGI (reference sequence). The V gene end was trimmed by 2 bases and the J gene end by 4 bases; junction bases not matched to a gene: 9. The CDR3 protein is CASSYEAGGRSYGYTF. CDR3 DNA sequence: TGTGCCAGCAGTTACGAGGCAGGGGGCAGGAGCTATGGCTACACCTTC.

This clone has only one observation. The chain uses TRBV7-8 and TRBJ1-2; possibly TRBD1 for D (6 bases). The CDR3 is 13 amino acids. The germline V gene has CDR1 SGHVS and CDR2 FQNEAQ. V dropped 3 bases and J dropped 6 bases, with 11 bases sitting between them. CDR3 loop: CASSFRAGDGYTF. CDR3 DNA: TGTGCCAGCAGCTTCCGGGCAGGGGATGGCTACACCTTC.

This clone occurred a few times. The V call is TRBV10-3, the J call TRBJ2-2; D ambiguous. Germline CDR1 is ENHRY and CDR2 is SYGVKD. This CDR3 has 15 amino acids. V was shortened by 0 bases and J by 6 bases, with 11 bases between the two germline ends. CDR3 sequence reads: CAISESEEPPGELFF. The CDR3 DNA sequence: TGTGCCATCAGTGAGTCCGAGGAACCACCCGGGGAGCTGTTTTTT.

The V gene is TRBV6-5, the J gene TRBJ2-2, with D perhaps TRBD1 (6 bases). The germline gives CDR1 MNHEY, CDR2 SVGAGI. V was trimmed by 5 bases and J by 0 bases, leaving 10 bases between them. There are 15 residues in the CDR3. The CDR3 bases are TGTGCCAGCAGTCTACAGGGCGCGAACACCGGGGAGCTGTTTTTT. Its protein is CASSLQGANTGELFF.

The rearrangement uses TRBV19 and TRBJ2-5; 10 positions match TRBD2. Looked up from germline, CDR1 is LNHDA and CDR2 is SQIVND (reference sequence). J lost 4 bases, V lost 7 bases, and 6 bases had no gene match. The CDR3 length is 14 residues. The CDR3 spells CASTSGREGETQYF. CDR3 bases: TGTGCCAGTACCAGCGGGAGGGAAGGAGAGACCCAGTACTTC.

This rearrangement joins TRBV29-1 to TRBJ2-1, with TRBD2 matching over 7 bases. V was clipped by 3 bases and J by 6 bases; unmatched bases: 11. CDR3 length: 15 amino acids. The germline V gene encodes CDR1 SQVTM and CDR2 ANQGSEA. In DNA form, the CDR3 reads TGCAGCGTTGATTTGGTTGGGAGGGCGGGCAATGAGCAGTTCTTC. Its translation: CSVDLVGRAGNEQFF.

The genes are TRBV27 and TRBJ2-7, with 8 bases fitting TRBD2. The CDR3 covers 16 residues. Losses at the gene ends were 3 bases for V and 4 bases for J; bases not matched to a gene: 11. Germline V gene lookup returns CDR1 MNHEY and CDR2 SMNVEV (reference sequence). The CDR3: CASSFGWGLGEYEQYF. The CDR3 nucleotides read TGTGCCAGCAGTTTCGGATGGGGACTAGGGGAATACGAGCAGTACTTC.

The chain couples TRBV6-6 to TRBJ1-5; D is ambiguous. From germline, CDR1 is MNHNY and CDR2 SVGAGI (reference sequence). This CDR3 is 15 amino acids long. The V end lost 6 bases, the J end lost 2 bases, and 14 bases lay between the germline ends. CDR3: CASSLLLGGNQPQHF. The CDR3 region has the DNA TGTGCCAGCAGCCTCCTTTTGGGAGGCAATCAGCCCCAGCATTTT.

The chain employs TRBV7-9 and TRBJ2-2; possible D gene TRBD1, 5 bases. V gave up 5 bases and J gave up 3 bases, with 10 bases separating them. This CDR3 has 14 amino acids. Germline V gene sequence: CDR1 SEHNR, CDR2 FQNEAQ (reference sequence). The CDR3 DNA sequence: TGTGCCAGCAGCGCCGACAGATACACCGGGGAGCTGTTTTTT. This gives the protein CASSADRYTGELFF.

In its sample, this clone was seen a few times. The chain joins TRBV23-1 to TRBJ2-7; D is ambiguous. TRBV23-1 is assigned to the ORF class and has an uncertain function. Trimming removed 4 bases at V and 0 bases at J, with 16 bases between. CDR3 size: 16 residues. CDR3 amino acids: CASSLPDAEPSYEQYF. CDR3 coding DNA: TGCGCCAGCAGTCTCCCCGACGCGGAGCCCTCCTACGAGCAGTACTTC.

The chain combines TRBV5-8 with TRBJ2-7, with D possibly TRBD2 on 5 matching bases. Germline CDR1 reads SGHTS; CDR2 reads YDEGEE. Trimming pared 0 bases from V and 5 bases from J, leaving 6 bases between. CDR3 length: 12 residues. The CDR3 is CASSLGRDEQYF. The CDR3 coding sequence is TGTGCCAGCAGCTTGGGGCGGGACGAGCAGTACTTC.

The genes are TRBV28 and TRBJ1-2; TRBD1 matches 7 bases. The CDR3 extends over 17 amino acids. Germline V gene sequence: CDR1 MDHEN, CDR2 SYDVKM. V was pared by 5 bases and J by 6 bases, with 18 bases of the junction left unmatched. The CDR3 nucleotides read TGTGCCAGCAGTCGATCTTACGGGACAGCGCCTCTAGATGGCTACACCTTC. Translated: CASSRSYGTAPLDGYTF.

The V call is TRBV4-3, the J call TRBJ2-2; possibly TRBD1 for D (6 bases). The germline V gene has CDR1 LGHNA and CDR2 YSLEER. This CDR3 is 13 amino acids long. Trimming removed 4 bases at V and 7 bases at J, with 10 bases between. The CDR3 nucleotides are TGCGCCAGCAGCCCAGTAGGGGGCGGGGAGCTGTTTTTT. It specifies CASSPVGGGELFF.

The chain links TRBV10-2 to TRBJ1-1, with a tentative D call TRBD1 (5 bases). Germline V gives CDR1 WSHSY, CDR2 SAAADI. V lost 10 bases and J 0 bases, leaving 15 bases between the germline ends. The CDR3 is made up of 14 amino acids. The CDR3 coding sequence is TGCGCCACCCGGCCAGGACACCTGAACACTGAAGCTTTCTTT. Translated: CATRPGHLNTEAFF.

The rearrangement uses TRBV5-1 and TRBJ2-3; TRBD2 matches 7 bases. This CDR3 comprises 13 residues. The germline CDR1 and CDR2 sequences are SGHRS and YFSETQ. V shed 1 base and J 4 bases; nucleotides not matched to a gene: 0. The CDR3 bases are TGCGCCAGCAGCTTGACTAGCGCAGATACGCAGTATTTT. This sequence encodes CASSLTSADTQYF.

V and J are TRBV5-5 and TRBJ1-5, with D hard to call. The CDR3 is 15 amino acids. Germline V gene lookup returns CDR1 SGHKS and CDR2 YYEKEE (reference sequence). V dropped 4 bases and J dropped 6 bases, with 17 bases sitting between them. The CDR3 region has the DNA TGTGCCAGCAGCCCATACCCCCGCTCCGGTCAGCCCCAGCATTTT. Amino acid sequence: CASSPYPRSGQPQHF.

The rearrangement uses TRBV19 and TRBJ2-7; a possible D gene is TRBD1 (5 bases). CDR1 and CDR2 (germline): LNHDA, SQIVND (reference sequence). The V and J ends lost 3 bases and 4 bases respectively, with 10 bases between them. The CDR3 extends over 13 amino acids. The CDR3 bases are TGTGCCAGTAGTATGGTGGCAGGGTACGAGCAGTACTTC. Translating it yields CASSMVAGYEQYF.

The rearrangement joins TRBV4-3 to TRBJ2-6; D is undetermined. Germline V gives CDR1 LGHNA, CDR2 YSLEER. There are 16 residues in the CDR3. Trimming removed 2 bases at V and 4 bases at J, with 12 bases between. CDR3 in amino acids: CASSQSSSLGANVLTF. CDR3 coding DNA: TGCGCCAGCAGCCAATCCTCCTCTCTCGGGGCCAACGTCCTGACTTTC.

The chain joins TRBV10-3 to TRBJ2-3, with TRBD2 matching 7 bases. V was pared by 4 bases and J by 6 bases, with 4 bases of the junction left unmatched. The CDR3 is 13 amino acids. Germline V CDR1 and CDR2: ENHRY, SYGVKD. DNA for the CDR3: TGTGCCATCAGTGGGGGGGGAGCGGATACGCAGTATTTT. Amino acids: CAISGGGADTQYF.